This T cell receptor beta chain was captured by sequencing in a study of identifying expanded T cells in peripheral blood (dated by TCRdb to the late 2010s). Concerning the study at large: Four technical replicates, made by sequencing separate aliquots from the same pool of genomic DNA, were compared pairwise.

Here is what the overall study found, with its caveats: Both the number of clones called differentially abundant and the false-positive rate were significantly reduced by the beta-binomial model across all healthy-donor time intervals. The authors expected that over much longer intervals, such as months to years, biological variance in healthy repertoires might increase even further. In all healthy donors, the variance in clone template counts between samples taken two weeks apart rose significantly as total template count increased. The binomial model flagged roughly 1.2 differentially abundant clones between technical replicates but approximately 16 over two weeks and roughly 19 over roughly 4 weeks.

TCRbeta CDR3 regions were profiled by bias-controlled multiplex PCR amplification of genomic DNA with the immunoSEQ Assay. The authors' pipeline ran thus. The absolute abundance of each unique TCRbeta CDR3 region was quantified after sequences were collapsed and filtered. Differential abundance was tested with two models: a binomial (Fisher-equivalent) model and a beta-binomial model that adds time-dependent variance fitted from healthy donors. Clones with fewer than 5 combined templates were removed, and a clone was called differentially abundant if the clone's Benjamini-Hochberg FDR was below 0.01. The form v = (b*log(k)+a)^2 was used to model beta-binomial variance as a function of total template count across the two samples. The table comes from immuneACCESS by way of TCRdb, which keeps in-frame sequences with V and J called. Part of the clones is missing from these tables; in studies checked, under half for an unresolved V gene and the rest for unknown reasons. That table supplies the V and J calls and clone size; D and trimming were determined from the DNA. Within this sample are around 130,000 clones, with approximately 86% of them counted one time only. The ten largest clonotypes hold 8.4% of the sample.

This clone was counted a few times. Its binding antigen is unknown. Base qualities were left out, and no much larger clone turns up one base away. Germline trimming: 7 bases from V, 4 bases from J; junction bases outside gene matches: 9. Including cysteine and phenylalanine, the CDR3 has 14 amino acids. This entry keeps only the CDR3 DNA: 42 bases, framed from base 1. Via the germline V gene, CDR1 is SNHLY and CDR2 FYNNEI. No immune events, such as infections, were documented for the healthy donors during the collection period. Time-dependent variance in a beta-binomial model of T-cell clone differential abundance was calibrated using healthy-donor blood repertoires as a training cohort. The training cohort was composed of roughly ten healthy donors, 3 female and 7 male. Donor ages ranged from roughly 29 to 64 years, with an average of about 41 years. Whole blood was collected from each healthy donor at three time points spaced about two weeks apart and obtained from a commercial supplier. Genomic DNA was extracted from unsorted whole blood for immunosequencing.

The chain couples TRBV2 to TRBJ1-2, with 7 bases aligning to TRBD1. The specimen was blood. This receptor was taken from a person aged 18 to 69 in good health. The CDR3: CASNPDRTPYGYTF. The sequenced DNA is TGTGCCAGCAACCCGGACAGGACCCCCTATGGCTACACCTTC.